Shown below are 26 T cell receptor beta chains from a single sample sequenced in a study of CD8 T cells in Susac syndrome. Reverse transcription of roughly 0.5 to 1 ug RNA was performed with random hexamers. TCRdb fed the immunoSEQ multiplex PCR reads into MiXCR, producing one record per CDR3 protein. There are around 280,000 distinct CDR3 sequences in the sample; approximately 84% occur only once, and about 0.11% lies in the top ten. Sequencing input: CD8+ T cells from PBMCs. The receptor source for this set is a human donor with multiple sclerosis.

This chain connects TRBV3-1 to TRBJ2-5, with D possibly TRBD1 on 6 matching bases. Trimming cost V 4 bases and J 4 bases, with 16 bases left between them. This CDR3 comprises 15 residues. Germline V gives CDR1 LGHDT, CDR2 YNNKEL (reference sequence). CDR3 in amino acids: CASSRTWTAGETQYF. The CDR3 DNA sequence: TGTGCCAGCAGCCGAACCTGGACAGCCGGAGAGACCCAGTACTTC.

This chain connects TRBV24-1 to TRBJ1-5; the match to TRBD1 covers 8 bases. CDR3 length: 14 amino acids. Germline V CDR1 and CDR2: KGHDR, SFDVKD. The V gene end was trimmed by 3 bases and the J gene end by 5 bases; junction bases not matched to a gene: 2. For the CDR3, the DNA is TGTGCCACCAGTGATGGGACAGGAGATCAGCCCCAGCATTTT. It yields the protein CATSDGTGDQPQHF.

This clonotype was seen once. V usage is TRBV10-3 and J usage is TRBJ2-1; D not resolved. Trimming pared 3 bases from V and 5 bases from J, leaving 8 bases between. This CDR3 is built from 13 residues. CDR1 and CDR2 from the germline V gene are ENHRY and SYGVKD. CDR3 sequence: CAISDEANNEQFF. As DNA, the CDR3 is TGTGCCATCAGTGACGAGGCCAACAATGAGCAGTTCTTC.

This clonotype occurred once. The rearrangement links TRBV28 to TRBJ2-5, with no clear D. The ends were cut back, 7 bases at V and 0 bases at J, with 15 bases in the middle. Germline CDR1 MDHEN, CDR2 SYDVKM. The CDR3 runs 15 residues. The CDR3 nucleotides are TGTGCCAGCAATTCAGGAACACTGTACCAAGAGACCCAGTACTTC. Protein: CASNSGTLYQETQYF.

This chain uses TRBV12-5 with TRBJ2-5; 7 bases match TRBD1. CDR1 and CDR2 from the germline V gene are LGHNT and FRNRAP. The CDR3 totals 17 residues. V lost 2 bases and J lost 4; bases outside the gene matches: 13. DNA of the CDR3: TGTGCTAGTGGTTTGACTTCGACAGGGTTCCCCCCAGAGACCCAGTACTTC. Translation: CASGLTSTGFPPETQYF.

CDR3 in amino acids: CASSNTYEQYF. DNA for the CDR3: TGTGCCAGCAGTAATACCTACGAGCAGTACTTC. This rearrangement joins TRBV27 to TRBJ2-7; D not certain. The CDR3 spans 11 residues. Germline CDR1 and CDR2: MNHEY and SMNVEV (reference sequence). The germline V and J ends were trimmed by 5 bases and 2 bases, with 4 bases remaining between them.

CDR3 region: CASSFYWTGAYEQYF. CDR3 nucleotide sequence: TGTGCCAGCAGCTTCTATTGGACAGGGGCCTACGAGCAGTACTTC. The chain combines TRBV5-6 with TRBJ2-7; 9 bases fit TRBD1. Germline V lookup: CDR1 SGHDT, CDR2 YYEEEE. With V trimmed by 2 bases and J by 2 bases, 5 bases remained unmatched. There are 15 residues in the CDR3.

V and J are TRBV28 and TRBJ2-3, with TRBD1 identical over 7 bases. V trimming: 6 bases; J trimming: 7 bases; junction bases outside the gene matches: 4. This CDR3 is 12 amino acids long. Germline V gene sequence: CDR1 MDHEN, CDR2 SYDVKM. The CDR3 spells CASRTGMNTQYF. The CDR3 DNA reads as TGTGCCAGCAGGACAGGGATGAATACGCAGTATTTT.

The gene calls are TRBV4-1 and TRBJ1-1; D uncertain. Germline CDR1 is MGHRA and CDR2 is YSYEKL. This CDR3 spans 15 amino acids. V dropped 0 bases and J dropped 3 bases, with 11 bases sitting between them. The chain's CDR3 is CASSQEGTSYTEAFF. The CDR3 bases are TGCGCCAGCAGCCAAGAGGGAACATCCTACACTGAAGCTTTCTTT.

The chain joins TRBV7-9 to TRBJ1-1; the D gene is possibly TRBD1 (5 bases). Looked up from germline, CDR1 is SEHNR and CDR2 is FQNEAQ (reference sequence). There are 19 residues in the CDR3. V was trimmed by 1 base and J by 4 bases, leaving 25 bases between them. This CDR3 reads CASSLVLSRGEPLVTEAFF. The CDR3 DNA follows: TGTGCCAGCAGCTTAGTTTTAAGTCGGGGGGAACCTTTGGTCACTGAAGCTTTCTTT.

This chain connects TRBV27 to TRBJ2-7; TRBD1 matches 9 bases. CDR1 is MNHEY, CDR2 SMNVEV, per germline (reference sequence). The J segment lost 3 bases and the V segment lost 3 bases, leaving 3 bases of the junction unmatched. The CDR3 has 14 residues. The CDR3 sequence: CASSFAGQGYEQYF. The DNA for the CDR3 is TGTGCCAGCAGTTTTGCGGGACAGGGCTACGAGCAGTACTTC.

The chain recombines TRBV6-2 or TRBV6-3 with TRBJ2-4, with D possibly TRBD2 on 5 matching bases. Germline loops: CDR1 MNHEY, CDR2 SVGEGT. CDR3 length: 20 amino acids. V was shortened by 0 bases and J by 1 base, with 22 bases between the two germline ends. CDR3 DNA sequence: TGTGCCAGCAGTTACTCGTTCGGACTGGCTATTCTTTGGGCCAAAAACATTCAGTACTTC. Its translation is CASSYSFGLAILWAKNIQYF.

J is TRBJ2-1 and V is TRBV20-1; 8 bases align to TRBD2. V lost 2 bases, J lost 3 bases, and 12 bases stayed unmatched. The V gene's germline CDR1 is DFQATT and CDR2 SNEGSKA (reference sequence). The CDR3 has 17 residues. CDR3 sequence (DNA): TGCAGTGCTAGAAGGCGAGTAGCGGGAACCCTCTACAATGAGCAGTTCTTC. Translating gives CSARRRVAGTLYNEQFF.

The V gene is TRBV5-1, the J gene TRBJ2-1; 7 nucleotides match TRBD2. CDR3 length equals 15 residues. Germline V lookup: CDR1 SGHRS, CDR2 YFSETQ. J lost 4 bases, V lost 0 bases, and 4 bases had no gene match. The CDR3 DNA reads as TGCGCCAGCAGCTTGGTGGCGGGAGAGTACAATGAGCAGTTCTTC. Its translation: CASSLVAGEYNEQFF.

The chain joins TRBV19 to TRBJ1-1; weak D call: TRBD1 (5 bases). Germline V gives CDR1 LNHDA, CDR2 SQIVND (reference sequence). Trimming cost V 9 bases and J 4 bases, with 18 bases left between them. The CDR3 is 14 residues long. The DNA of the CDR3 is TGTGCCAGCACCTCAGACGGGACTCGCACTGAAGCTTTCTTT. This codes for CASTSDGTRTEAFF. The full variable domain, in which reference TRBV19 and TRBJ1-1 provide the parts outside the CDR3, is DGGITQSPKYLFRKEGQNVTLSCEQNLNHDAMYWYRQDPGQGLRLIYYSQIVNDFQKGDIAEGYSVSREKKESFPLTVTSAQKNPTAFYLCASTSDGTRTEAFFGQGTRLTVV.

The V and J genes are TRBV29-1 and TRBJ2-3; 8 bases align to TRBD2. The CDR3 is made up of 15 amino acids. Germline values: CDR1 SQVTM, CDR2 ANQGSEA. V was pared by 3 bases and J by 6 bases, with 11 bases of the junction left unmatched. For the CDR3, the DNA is TGCAGCGTTGATAAGGTAGAGCGGGAGTCGGATACGCAGTATTTT. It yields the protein CSVDKVERESDTQYF.

The CDR3 loop reads CASSLFDGLGEKLFF. Here the CDR3 DNA reads TGTGCCAGCAGCCTTTTCGACGGCCTCGGTGAAAAACTGTTTTTT. The J gene is TRBJ1-4, the V gene TRBV3-1, with D unclear. With 4 bases removed from V and 7 bases from J, the gap between germline ends came to 16 bases. Germline V lookup: CDR1 LGHDT, CDR2 YNNKEL (reference sequence). The length of the CDR3 is 15 residues.

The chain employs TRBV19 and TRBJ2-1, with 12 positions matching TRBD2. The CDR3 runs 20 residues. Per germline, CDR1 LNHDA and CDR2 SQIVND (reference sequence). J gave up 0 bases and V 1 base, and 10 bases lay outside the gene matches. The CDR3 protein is CASSIVRLAGGKGSYNEQFF. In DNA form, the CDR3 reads TGTGCCAGTAGTATAGTGCGCCTAGCGGGAGGGAAAGGCTCCTACAATGAGCAGTTCTTC.

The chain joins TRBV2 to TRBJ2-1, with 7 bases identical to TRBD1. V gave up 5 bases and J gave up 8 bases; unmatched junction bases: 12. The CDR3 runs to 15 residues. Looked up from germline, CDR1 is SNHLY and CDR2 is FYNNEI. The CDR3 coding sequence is TGTGCCAGCAGTCCCCGGAAAGACAGGGTGCATGAGCAGTTCTTC. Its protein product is CASSPRKDRVHEQFF.

The DNA of the CDR3 is TGTGCCAGCAGTTTAGGGACAGCTATCCAAGAGACCCAGTACTTC. Its translation: CASSLGTAIQETQYF. V gene TRBV27 combines with J gene TRBJ2-5; TRBD1 aligns across 7 bases. Germline V gene lookup returns CDR1 MNHEY and CDR2 SMNVEV (reference sequence). There are 15 residues in the CDR3. The ends lost 2 bases at V and 1 base at J; junction bases unmatched: 4.

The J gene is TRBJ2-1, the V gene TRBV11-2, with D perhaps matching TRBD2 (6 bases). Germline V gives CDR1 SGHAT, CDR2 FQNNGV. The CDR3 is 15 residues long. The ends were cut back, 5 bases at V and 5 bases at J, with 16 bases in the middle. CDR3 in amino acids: CASSPFQRANNEQFF. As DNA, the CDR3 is TGTGCCAGCAGCCCTTTCCAGCGGGCCAACAATGAGCAGTTCTTC.

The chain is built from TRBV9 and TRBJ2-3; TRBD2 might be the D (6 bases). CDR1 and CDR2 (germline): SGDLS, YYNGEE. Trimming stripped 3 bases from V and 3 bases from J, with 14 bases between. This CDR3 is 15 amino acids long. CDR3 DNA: TGTGCCAGCAGCGACGCCGGGAGAACGACAGATACGCAGTATTTT. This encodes CASSDAGRTTDTQYF. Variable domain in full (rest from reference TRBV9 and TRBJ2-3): DSGVTQTPKHLITATGQRVTLRCSPRSGDLSVYWYQQSLDQGLQFLIQYYNGEERAKGNILERFSAQQFPDLHSELNLSSLELGDSALYFCASSDAGRTTDTQYFGPGTRLTVL.

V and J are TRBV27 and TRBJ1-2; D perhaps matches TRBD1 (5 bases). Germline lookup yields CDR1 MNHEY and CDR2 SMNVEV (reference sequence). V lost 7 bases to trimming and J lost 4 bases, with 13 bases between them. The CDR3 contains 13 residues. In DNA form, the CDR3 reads TGTGCCAGCATGGGCCCAGGGCCCTATGGCTACACCTTC. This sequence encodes CASMGPGPYGYTF.

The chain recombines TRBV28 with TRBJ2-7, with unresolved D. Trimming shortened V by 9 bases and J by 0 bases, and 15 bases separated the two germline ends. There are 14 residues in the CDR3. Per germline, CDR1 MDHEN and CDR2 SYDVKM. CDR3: CASARRLSSYEQYF. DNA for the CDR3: TGTGCCAGTGCCCGACGGCTGAGCTCCTACGAGCAGTACTTC.

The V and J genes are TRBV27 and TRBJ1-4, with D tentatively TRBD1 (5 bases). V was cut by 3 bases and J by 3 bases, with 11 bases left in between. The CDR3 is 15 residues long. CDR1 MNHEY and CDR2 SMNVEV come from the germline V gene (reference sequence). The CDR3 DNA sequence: TGTGCCAGCAGTTTTAAGTGGGGCCCTAATGAAAAACTGTTTTTT. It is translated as CASSFKWGPNEKLFF.

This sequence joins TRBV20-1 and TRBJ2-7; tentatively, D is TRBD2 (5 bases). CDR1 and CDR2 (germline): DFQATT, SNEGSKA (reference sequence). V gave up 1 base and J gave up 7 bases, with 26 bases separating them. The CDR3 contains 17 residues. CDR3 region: CSARAYSHSQVPGEQYF. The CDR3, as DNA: TGCAGTGCTAGAGCCTATTCGCACTCTCAGGTGCCGGGGGAGCAGTACTTC.